This T cell receptor (beta chain) derives from a study of cytomegalovirus exposure and HLA in healthy donors. This donor's file did not include a recorded CMV serostatus. In the PCR, 60 Vbeta and 13 Jbeta primers were used. Using immunoSEQ multiplex PCR, the repertoire was profiled, and TCRdb retains in-frame clones only, with some absent. The table records around 150,000 clones, 73% of them present only once. Broader study findings: Accurate prediction of most subjects' HLA-A and HLA-B alleles from TCR beta sequences was reported. Immune exposure data for these donors was limited to CMV serostatus.

CDR3 length: 14 amino acids. V was cut by 4 bases and J by 2 bases, with 12 bases left in between. CDR1 and CDR2 (germline): MDHEN, SYDVKM. Notes on this clone: What it binds is not known.

Sample: PBMCs. The rearrangement joins TRBV28 to TRBJ2-7; D might be TRBD1 (6 bases). This sequence was found in a human donor in good health. In DNA, the CDR3 is TGTGCCAGCAGTTGGGGGCCCAGAACCTACGAGCAGTACTTC. The encoded protein is CASSWGPRTYEQYF. Filled out from reference TRBV28 and TRBJ2-7, the complete variable domain reads DVKVTQSSRYLVKRTGEKVFLECVQDMDHENMFWYRQDPGLGLRLIYFSYDVKMKEKGDIPEGYSVSREKKERFSLILESASTNQTSMYLCASSWGPRTYEQYFGPGTRLTVT.